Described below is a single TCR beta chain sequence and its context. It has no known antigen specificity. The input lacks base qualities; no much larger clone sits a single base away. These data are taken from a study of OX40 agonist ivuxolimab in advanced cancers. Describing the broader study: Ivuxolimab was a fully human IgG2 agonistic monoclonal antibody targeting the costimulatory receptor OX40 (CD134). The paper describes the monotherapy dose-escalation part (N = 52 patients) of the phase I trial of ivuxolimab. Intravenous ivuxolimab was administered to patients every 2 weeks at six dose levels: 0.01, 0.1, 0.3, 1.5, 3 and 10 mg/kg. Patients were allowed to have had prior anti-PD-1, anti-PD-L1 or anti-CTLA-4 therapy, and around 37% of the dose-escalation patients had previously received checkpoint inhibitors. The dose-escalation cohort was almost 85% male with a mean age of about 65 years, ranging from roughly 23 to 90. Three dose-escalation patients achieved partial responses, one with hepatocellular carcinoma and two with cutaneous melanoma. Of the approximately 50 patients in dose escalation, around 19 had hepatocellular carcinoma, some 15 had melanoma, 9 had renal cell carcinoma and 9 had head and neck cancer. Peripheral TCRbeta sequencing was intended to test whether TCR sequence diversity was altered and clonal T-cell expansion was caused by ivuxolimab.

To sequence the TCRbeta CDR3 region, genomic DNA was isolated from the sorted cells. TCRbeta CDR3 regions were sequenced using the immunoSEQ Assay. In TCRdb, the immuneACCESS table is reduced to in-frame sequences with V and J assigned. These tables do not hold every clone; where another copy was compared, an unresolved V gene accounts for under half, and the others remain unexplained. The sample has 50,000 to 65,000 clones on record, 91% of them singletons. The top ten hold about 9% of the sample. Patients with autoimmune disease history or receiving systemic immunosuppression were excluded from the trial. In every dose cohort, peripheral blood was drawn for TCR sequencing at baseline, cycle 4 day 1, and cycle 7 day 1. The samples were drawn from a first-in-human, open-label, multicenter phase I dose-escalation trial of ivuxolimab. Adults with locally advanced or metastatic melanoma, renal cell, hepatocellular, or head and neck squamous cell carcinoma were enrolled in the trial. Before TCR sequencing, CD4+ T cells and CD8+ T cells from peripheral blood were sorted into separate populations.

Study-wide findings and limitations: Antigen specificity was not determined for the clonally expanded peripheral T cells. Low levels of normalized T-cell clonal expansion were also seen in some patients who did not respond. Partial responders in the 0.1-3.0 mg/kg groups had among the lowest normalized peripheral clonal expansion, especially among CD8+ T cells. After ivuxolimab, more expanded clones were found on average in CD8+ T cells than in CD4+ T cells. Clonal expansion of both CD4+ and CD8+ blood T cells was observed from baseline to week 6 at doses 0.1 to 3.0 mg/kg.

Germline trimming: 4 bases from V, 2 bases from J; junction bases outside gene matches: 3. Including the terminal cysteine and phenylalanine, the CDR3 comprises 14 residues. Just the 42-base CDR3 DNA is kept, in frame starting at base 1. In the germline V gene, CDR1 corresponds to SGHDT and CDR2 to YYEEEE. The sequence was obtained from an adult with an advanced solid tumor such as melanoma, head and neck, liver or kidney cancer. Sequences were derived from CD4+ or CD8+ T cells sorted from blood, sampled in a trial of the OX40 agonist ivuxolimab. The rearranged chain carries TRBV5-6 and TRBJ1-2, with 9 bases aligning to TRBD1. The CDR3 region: CASSPGQGNYGYTF. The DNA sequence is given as TGTGCCAGCAGCCCTGGACAGGGGAACTATGGCTACACCTTC.